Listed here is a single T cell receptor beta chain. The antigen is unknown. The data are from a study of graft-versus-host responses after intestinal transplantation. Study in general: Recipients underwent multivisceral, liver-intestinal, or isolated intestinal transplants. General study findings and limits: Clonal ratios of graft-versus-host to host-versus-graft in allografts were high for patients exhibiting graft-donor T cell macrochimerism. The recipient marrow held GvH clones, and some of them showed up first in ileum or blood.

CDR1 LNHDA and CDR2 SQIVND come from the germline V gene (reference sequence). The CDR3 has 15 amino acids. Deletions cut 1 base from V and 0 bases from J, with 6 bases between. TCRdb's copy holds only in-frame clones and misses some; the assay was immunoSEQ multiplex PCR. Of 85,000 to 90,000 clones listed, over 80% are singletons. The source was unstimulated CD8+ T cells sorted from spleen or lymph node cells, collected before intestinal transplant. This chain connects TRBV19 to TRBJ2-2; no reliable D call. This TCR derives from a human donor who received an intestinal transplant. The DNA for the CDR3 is TGTGCCAGTAGTATAGGGACGGCGAACACCGGGGAGCTGTTTTTT. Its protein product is CASSIGTANTGELFF.